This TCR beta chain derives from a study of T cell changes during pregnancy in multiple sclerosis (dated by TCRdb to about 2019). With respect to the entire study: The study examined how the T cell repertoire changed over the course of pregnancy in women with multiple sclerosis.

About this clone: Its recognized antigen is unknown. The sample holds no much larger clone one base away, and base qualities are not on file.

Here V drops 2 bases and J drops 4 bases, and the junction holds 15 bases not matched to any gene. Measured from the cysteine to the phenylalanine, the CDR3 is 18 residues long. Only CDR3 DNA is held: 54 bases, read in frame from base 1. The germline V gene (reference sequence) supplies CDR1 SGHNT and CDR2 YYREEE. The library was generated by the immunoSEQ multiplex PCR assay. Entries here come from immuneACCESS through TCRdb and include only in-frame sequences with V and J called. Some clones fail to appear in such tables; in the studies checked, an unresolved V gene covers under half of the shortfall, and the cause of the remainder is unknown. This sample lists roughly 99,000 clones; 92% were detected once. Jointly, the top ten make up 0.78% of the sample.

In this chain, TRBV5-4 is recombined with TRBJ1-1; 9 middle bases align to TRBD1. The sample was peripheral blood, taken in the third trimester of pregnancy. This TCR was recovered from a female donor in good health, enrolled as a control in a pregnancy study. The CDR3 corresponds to CASSLEVPGQGVVTEAFF. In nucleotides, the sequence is TGTGCCAGCAGCTTAGAAGTCCCGGGACAGGGTGTAGTCACTGAAGCTTTCTTT.